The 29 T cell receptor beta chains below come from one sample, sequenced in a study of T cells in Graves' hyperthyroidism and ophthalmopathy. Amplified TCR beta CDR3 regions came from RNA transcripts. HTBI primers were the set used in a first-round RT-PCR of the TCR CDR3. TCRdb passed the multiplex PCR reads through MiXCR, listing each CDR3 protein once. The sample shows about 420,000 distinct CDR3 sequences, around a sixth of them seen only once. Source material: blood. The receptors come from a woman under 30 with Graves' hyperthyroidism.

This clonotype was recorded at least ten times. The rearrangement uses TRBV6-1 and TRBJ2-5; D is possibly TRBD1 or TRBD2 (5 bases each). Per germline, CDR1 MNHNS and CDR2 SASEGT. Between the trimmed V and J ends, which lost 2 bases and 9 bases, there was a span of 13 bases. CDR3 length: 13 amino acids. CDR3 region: CASSEWGGGPQYF. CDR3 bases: TGTGCCAGCAGTGAATGGGGTGGGGGACCCCAGTACTTC.

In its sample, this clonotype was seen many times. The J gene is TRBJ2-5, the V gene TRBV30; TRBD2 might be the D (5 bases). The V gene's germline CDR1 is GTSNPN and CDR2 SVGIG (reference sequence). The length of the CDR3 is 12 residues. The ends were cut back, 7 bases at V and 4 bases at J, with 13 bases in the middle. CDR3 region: CAFPPAGETQYF. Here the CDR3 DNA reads TGTGCCTTTCCGCCCGCGGGAGAGACCCAGTACTTC.

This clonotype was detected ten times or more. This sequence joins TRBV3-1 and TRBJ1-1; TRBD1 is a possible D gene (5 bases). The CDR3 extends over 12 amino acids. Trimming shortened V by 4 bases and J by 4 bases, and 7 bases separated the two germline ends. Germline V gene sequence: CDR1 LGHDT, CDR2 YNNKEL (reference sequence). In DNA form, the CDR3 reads TGTGCCAGCAGCCCAGGGTTCACTGAAGCTTTCTTT. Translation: CASSPGFTEAFF. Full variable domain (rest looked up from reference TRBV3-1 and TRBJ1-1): DTAVSQTPKYLVTQMGNDKSIKCEQNLGHDTMYWYKQDSKKFLKIMFSYNNKELIINETVPNRFSPKSPDKAHLNLHINSLELGDSAVYFCASSPGFTEAFFGQGTRLTVV.

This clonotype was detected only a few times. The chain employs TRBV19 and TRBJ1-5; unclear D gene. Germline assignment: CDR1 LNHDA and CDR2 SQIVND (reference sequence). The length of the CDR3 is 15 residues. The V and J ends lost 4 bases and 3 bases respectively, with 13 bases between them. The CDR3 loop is CASSTQTGFNQPQHF. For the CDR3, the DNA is TGTGCCAGTAGTACTCAGACGGGCTTCAATCAGCCCCAGCATTTT.

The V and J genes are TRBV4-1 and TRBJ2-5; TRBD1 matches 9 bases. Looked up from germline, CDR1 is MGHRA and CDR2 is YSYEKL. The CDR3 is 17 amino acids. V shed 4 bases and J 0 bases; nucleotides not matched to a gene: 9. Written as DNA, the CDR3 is TGCGCCAGCAGCCTTACAGGGGGCCCCCGATACCAAGAGACCCAGTACTTC. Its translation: CASSLTGGPRYQETQYF.

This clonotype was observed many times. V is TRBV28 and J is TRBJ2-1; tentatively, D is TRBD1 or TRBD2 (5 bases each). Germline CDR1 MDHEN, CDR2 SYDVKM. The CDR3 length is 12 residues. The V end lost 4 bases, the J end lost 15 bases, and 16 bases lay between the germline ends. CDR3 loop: CASSSWGRGMFF. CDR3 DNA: TGTGCCAGCAGTTCTTGGGGACGTGGTATGTTCTTC.

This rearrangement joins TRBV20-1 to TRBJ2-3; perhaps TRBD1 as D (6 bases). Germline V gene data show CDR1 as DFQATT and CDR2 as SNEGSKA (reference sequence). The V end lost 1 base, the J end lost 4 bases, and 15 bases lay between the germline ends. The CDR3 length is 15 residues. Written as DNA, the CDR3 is TGCAGTGCTAGAGTCGATTGGGGGCTTTCAGATACGCAGTATTTT. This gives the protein CSARVDWGLSDTQYF.

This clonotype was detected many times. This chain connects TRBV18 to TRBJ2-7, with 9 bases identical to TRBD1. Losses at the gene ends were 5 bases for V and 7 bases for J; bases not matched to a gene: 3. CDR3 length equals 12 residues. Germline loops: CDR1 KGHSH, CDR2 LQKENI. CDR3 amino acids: CASSGQGSEQYF. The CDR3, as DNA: TGTGCCAGCTCAGGACAGGGGTCGGAGCAGTACTTC.

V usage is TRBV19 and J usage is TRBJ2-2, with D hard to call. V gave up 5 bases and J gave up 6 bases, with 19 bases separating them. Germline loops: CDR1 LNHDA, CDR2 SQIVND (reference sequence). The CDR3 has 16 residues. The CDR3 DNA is TGTGCCAGTAGTGCGACGACCCCGAGGACGGCCGGGGAGCTGTTTTTT. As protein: CASSATTPRTAGELFF.

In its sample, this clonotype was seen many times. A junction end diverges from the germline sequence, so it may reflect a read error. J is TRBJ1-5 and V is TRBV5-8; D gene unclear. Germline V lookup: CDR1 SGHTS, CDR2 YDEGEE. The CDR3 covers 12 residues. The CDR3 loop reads CASSLMNQAQHF. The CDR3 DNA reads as TGTGCCAGCAGCTTGATGAATCAGGCCCAGCATTTT.

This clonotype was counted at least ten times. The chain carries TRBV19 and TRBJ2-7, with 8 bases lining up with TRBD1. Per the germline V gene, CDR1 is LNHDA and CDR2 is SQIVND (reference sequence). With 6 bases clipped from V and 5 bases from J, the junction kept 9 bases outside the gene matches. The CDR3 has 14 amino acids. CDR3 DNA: TGTGCCAGTAGACGGACAGGGCTGAGAGACGAGCAGTACTTC. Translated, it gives CASRRTGLRDEQYF.

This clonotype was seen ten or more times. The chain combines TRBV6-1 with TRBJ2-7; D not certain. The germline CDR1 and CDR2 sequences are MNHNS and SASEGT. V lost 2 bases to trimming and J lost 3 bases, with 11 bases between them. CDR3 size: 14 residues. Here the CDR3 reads CASSENYFYYEQYF. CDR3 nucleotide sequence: TGTGCCAGCAGTGAAAATTACTTCTACTACGAGCAGTACTTC.

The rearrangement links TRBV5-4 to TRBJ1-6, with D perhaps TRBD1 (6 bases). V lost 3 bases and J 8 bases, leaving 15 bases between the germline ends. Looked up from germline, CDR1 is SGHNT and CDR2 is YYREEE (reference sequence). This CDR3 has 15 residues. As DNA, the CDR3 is TGTGCCAGCAGCTCCACAGGGAAGGGGGATTCACCCCTCCACTTT. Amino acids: CASSSTGKGDSPLHF.

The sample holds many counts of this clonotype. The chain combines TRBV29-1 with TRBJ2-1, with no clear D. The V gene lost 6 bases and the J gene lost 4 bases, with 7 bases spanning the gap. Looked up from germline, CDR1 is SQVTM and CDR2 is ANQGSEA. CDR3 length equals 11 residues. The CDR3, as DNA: TGCAGCGTAGGACGGTACAATGAGCAGTTCTTC. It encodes CSVGRYNEQFF.

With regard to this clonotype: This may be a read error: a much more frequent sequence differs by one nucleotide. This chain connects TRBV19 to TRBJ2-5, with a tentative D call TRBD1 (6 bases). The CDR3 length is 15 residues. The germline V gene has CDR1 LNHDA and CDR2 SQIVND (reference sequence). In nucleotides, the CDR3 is TGTGCCAGTAGTGGCCGGGGCGAAGGGGGAGAGACCCAGTGCTTC. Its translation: CASSGRGEGGETQCF.

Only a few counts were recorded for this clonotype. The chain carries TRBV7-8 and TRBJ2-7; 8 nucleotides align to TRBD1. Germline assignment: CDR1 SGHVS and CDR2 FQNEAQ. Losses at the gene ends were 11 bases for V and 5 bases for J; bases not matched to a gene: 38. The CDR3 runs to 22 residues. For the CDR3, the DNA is TGTGCCTGGGTTGGCGGGACAGGACTGTCTTTTCCGGTCGCCGGGGGTCCAAACGAGCAGTACTTC. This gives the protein CAWVGGTGLSFPVAGGPNEQYF.

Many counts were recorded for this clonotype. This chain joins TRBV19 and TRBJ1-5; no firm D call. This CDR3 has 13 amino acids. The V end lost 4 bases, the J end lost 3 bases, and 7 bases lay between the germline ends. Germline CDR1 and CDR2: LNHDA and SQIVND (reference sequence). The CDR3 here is CASSRAVNQPQHF. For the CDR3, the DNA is TGTGCCAGTAGTAGGGCAGTCAATCAGCCCCAGCATTTT.

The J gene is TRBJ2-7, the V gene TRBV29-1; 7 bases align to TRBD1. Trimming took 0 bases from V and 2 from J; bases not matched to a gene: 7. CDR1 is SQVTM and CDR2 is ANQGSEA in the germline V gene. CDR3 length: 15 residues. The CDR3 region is CSVEDPRQGAYEQYF. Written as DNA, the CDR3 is TGCAGCGTTGAAGACCCCAGGCAGGGGGCCTACGAGCAGTACTTC.

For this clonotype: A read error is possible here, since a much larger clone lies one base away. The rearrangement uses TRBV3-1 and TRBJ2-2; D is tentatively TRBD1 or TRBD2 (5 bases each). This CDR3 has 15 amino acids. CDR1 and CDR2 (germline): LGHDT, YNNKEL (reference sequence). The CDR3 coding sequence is TGTGCCAGCAGCCAAGGTGCAGGGTACACCGGGGAGCTGTCTTTT. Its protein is CASSQGAGYTGELSF.

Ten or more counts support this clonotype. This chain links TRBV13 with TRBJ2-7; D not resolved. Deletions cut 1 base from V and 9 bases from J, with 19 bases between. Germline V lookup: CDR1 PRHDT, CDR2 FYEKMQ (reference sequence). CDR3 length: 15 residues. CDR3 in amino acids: CASSLAPAGLRGQYF. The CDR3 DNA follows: TGTGCCAGCAGCTTAGCGCCAGCCGGCCTACGAGGGCAGTACTTC.

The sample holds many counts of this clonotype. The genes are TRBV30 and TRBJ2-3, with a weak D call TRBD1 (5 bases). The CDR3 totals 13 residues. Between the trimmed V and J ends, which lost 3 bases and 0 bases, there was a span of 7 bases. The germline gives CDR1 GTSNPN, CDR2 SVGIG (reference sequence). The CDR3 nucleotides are TGTGCCTGGAGACAGGCCAGCACAGATACGCAGTATTTT. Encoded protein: CAWRQASTDTQYF.

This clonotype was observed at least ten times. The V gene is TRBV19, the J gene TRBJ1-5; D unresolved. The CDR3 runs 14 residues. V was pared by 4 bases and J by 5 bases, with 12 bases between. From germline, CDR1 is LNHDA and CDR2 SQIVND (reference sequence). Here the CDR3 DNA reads TGTGCCAGTAGTAGCCAGGCCGGGTATCAGCCCCAGCATTTT. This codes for CASSSQAGYQPQHF.

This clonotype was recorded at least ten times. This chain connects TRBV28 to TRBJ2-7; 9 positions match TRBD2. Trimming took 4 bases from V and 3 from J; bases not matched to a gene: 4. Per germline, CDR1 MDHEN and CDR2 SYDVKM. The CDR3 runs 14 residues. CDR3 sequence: CASSSPSGIYEQYF. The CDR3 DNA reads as TGTGCCAGCAGTTCCCCTAGCGGGATCTACGAGCAGTACTTC.

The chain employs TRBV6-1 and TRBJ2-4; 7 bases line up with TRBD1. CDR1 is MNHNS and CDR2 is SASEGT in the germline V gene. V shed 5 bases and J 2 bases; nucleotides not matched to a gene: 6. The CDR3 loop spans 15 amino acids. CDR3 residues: CASSYNRGSKNIQYF. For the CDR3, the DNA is TGTGCCAGCAGTTACAACAGGGGATCCAAAAACATTCAGTACTTC.

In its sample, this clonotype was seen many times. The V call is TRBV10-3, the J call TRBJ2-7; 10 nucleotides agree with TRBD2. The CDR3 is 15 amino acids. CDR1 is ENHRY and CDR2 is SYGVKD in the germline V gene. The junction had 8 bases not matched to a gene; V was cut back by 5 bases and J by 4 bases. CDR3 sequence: CAISQEASGSYEQYF. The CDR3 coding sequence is TGTGCCATCAGTCAAGAGGCTAGCGGGAGTTACGAGCAGTACTTC.

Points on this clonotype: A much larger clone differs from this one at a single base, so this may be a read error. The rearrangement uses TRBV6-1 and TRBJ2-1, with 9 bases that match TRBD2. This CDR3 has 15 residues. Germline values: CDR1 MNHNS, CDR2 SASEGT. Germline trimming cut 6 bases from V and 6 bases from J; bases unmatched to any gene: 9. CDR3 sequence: CASRKREVGTNEQFF. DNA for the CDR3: TGTGCCAGCAGAAAGCGGGAGGTGGGGACCAATGAGCAGTTCTTC.

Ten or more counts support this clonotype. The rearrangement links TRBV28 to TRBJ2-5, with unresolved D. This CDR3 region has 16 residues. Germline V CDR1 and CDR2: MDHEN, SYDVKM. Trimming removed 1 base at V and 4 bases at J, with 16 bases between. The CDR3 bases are TGTGCCAGCAGTTTATCCCCTCCCACGCTACGAGAGACCCAGTACTTC. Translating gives CASSLSPPTLRETQYF.

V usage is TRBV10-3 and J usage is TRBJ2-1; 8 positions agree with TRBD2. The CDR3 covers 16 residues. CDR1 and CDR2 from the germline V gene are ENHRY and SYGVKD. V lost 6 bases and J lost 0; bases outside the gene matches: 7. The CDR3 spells CAIRDTSGHSYNEQFF. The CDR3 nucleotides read TGTGCCATCAGGGACACTAGCGGTCACTCCTACAATGAGCAGTTCTTC.

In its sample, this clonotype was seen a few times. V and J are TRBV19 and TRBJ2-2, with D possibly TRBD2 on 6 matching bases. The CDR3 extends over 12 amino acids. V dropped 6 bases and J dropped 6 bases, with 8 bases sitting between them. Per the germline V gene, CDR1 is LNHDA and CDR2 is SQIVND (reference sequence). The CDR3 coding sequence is TGTGCCAGTAGCGGGGGAGCCGGGGAGCTGTTTTTT. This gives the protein CASSGGAGELFF.